These 30 T cell receptor beta chains originate from one sample sequenced in a study of blood T cell repertoires in COVID-19. The assay was immunoSEQ multiplex PCR, and TCRdb's table has in-frame clones only and misses some. The data contain around 250,000 clones, 86% of them singletons. Sequences were obtained from peripheral blood. These receptors were collected from an elderly man with acute or convalescent COVID-19.

The genes are TRBV5-4 and TRBJ2-3; 11 bases map to TRBD2. Germline CDR1 and CDR2: SGHNT and YYREEE (reference sequence). The CDR3 is 14 residues long. After removal of 10 bases from V and 1 base from J, the junction contained 5 bases not matched to a gene. The DNA of the CDR3 is TGTGCCTACAGACTAGCGGGGCGCACAGATACGCAGTATTTT. This sequence encodes CAYRLAGRTDTQYF.

The chain has TRBV28 and TRBJ1-5; TRBD1 aligns across 7 bases. V lost 7 bases to trimming and J lost 6 bases; unmatched junction nucleotides: 12. Germline lookup yields CDR1 MDHEN and CDR2 SYDVKM. This CDR3 comprises 15 residues. This CDR3 reads CASIVATGTAQPQHF. DNA of the CDR3: TGTGCCAGCATAGTCGCGACAGGGACGGCTCAGCCCCAGCATTTT.

This CDR3 is CASSLVPAGTGGYGYTF. DNA of the CDR3: TGTGCCAGCAGCTTAGTCCCGGCGGGGACAGGGGGCTATGGCTACACCTTC. This chain uses TRBV13 with TRBJ1-2, with 11 positions matching TRBD1. With V trimmed by 1 base and J by 4 bases, 8 bases remained unmatched. CDR3 size: 17 residues. Germline V gene data show CDR1 as PRHDT and CDR2 as FYEKMQ (reference sequence).

The chain links TRBV5-1 to TRBJ1-2; 9 nucleotides agree with TRBD1. The V gene's germline CDR1 is SGHRS and CDR2 YFSETQ. With V trimmed by 3 bases and J by 7 bases, 10 bases remained unmatched. The CDR3 has 15 residues. CDR3 coding DNA: TGCGCCAGCAGCTGGGACAGGGCAGGGGCCGGTGGCTACACCTTC. Protein product: CASSWDRAGAGGYTF.

This rearrangement joins TRBV5-1 to TRBJ1-6; D gene uncertain. Trimming left V 4 bases short and J 7 bases short, with 12 bases between. The CDR3 runs 14 residues. In germline, CDR1 is SGHRS, CDR2 YFSETQ. The CDR3 DNA is TGCGCCAGCAGCAACCGGGGTAGCAATTCACCCCTCCACTTT. Protein: CASSNRGSNSPLHF. Looking up the rest from reference TRBV5-1 and TRBJ1-6 gives the full variable domain: KAGVTQTPRYLIKTRGQQVTLSCSPISGHRSVSWYQQTPGQGLQFLFEYFSETQRNKGNFPGRFSGRQFSNSRSEMNVSTLELGDSALYLCASSNRGSNSPLHFGNGTRLTVT.

A single count supports this clone. The chain carries TRBV28 and TRBJ1-1; TRBD1 matches at 7 bases. CDR3 length equals 15 residues. V shed 6 bases, J shed 2 bases, and the junction held 9 bases outside the gene matches. Germline V lookup: CDR1 MDHEN, CDR2 SYDVKM. The CDR3 spells CASSTTGAANTEAFF. Here the CDR3 DNA reads TGTGCCAGCAGCACCACAGGGGCGGCAAACACTGAAGCTTTCTTT.

The chain has TRBV4-2 and TRBJ1-1; TRBD1 matches 8 bases. CDR3 size: 14 residues. V shed 4 bases, J shed 4 bases, and the junction held 5 bases outside the gene matches. Germline CDR1 and CDR2: LGHNA and YNFKEQ. The chain's CDR3 is CASSPLTGGTEAFF. In DNA form, the CDR3 reads TGTGCCAGCAGCCCTCTAACAGGGGGCACTGAAGCTTTCTTT.

The CDR3 region is CASSLTQRSNQPQHF. CDR3 nucleotide sequence: TGTGCCAGCAGCTTAACTCAAAGAAGCAATCAGCCCCAGCATTTT. J is TRBJ1-5 and V is TRBV7-4; no definite D call. This CDR3 region has 15 residues. Deletions cut 2 bases from V and 1 base from J, with 9 bases between. Germline CDR1 and CDR2: SGHVT and SQSDAQ.

The rearrangement links TRBV6-5 to TRBJ1-1; possibly TRBD1 for D (5 bases). V lost 10 bases to trimming and J lost 1 base, with 19 bases between them. This CDR3 has 15 residues. CDR1 is MNHEY and CDR2 is SVGAGI in the germline V gene. This CDR3 is CATTLGAGKNTEAFF. The CDR3 DNA sequence: TGTGCCACCACCCTAGGGGCGGGAAAGAACACTGAAGCTTTCTTT.

The chain links TRBV18 to TRBJ1-5; tentative D call: TRBD1 (6 bases). CDR1 and CDR2 from the germline V gene are KGHSH and LQKENI. V lost 4 bases to trimming and J lost 1 base, with 11 bases between them. The CDR3 length is 15 residues. DNA for the CDR3: TGTGCCAGCTCACTACAGGGCGGGAGCAATCAGCCCCAGCATTTT. As protein: CASSLQGGSNQPQHF.

This chain links TRBV12-3 or TRBV12-4 with TRBJ1-3, with D unresolved. Trimming stripped 8 bases from V and 2 bases from J, with 10 bases between. CDR3 size: 13 residues. The CDR3 sequence: CASGPGAGNTIYF. The DNA for the CDR3 is TGTGCCAGCGGCCCGGGTGCTGGAAACACCATATATTTT.

This chain connects TRBV7-6 to TRBJ2-5, with 9 bases aligning to TRBD2. There are 17 residues in the CDR3. Germline CDR1 SGHVS, CDR2 FNYEAQ. The V gene end was trimmed by 3 bases and the J gene end by 1 base; junction bases not matched to a gene: 9. CDR3 protein: CASSLETSGSVQETQYF. The CDR3 nucleotides read TGTGCCAGCAGCTTGGAGACTAGCGGATCCGTCCAAGAGACCCAGTACTTC. Looking up the rest from reference TRBV7-6 and TRBJ2-5 gives the full variable domain: GAGVSQSPRYKVTKRGQDVALRCDPISGHVSLYWYRQALGQGPEFLTYFNYEAQQDKSGLPNDRFSAERPEGSISTLTIQRTEQRDSAMYRCASSLETSGSVQETQYFGPGTRLLVL.

J is TRBJ1-1 and V is TRBV6-5, with D uncertain. This CDR3 spans 10 amino acids. CDR1 is MNHEY and CDR2 is SVGAGI in the germline V gene. V was shortened by 7 bases and J by 8 bases, with 8 bases between the two germline ends. The CDR3 region has the DNA TGTGCCAGCAAGGCAGGCGAAGCTTTCTTT. The encoded protein is CASKAGEAFF.

V gene TRBV21-1 combines with J gene TRBJ1-2; TRBD1, the table's D call, was not compared with the DNA. TRBV21-1 counts as a pseudogene. CDR3 size: 15 residues. CDR3 protein: CASSKGDRGIYGYTF. The CDR3 nucleotides read TGTGCCAGCAGCAAGGGGGACAGGGGGATCTATGGCTACACCTTC.

The chain recombines TRBV5-4 with TRBJ2-6; weak D call: TRBD2 (5 bases). CDR1 is SGHNT and CDR2 is YYREEE in the germline V gene (reference sequence). Trimming pared 2 bases from V and 4 bases from J, leaving 10 bases between. The CDR3 sequence is 15 residues long. CDR3 sequence: CASSFAGGGANVLTF. The CDR3 nucleotides are TGTGCCAGCAGCTTTGCGGGCGGAGGGGCCAACGTCCTGACTTTC.

The chain has TRBV6-5 and TRBJ1-1, with D tentatively TRBD1 (5 bases). V shed 7 bases and J shed 7 bases, with 16 bases lying between them. Per germline, CDR1 MNHEY and CDR2 SVGAGI. The CDR3 spans 13 residues. The CDR3 sequence: CASTERGDVEAFF. The CDR3 DNA follows: TGTGCCAGCACCGAACGGGGGGACGTTGAAGCTTTCTTT.

The chain is built from TRBV18 and TRBJ2-3, with 11 positions matching TRBD2. Germline V gene lookup returns CDR1 KGHSH and CDR2 LQKENI. The V and J ends lost 3 bases and 4 bases, in that order; junction bases with no gene match: 6. This CDR3 is built from 16 residues. The DNA of the CDR3 is TGTGCCAGCTCACCCCTTAGCGGGGGGGCCCCAGATACGCAGTATTTT. Translating gives CASSPLSGGAPDTQYF.

The rearrangement joins TRBV28 to TRBJ1-1; D perhaps matches TRBD1 (6 bases). The V and J ends lost 9 bases and 5 bases respectively, with 19 bases between them. Looked up from germline, CDR1 is MDHEN and CDR2 is SYDVKM. This CDR3 contains 14 residues. DNA of the CDR3: TGTGCCAGTCTCCGGGACACCCTGGGAACTGAAGCTTTCTTT. The encoded protein is CASLRDTLGTEAFF.

This sequence joins TRBV28 and TRBJ1-2, with D unresolved. The V end was cut by 5 bases, the J end by 4 bases, with 17 bases between. From germline, CDR1 is MDHEN and CDR2 SYDVKM. The CDR3 contains 15 residues. The CDR3 DNA is TGTGCCAGCAGTCAACGGGAGTCGGGAGGCTATGGCTACACCTTC. Protein sequence: CASSQRESGGYGYTF.

The chain uses TRBV7-9 and TRBJ2-3, with TRBD2 identical over 12 bases. There are 15 residues in the CDR3. V shed 2 bases and J 3 bases; nucleotides not matched to a gene: 0. Looked up from germline, CDR1 is SEHNR and CDR2 is FQNEAQ (reference sequence). Here the CDR3 reads CASSLTSGRTDTQYF. In nucleotides, the CDR3 is TGTGCCAGCAGCTTAACTAGCGGGAGGACAGATACGCAGTATTTT. The entire variable domain, with the rest obtained from reference TRBV7-9 and TRBJ2-3, is as follows: DTGVSQNPRHKITKRGQNVTFRCDPISEHNRLYWYRQTLGQGPEFLTYFQNEAQLEKSRLLSDRFSAERPKGSFSTLEIQRTEQGDSAMYLCASSLTSGRTDTQYFGPGTRLTVL.

The rearrangement links TRBV6-6 to TRBJ1-5; maybe TRBD1 (5 bases). With 2 bases removed from V and 4 bases from J, the gap between germline ends came to 12 bases. Germline V gene lookup returns CDR1 MNHNY and CDR2 SVGAGI (reference sequence). The CDR3 length is 15 residues. The CDR3 is CASSYEPGGNQPQHF. The CDR3 coding sequence is TGTGCCAGCAGTTACGAACCCGGGGGGAATCAGCCCCAGCATTTT.

The chain couples TRBV5-4 to TRBJ2-3, with D uncertain. Germline V lookup: CDR1 SGHNT, CDR2 YYREEE (reference sequence). This CDR3 has 14 amino acids. V lost 0 bases to trimming and J lost 6 bases, with 11 bases between them. The CDR3 loop is CASSLGRRPDTQYF. Here the CDR3 DNA reads TGTGCCAGCAGCTTGGGCCGGCGGCCGGATACGCAGTATTTT.

On this clone: Other DNA sequences from this sample encode an identical CDR3 as well. This chain uses TRBV5-1 with TRBJ1-2, with 9 bases identical to TRBD1. Germline V CDR1 and CDR2: SGHRS, YFSETQ. Unmatched junction bases numbered 6, after V lost 4 bases and J lost 5 bases. The CDR3 loop spans 14 amino acids. The CDR3: CASSRGQGGYGYTF. The CDR3 coding sequence is TGCGCCAGCAGCCGGGGACAGGGCGGGTATGGCTACACCTTC.

This chain joins TRBV11-3 and TRBJ2-2, with a weak D call TRBD1 (5 bases). CDR3 size: 18 residues. V lost 1 base and J lost 2, with 17 bases in between. Germline CDR1 reads SGHNT; CDR2 reads YENEEA. This CDR3 is CASSLGLAGPLNTGELFF. CDR3 nucleotide sequence: TGTGCCAGCAGCTTAGGGTTGGCAGGGCCCTTAAACACCGGGGAGCTGTTTTTT.

The genes are TRBV5-1 and TRBJ1-3, with D perhaps TRBD1 (5 bases). The germline gives CDR1 SGHRS, CDR2 YFSETQ. Trimming cost V 0 bases and J 3 bases, with 10 bases left between them. The CDR3 runs to 15 residues. The CDR3 reads CASSLDVGGGNTIYF. For the CDR3, the DNA is TGCGCCAGCAGCTTGGATGTCGGGGGTGGAAACACCATATATTTT.

This clone was observed a handful of times. The rearrangement uses TRBV18 and TRBJ1-1, with D unresolved. Per the germline V gene, CDR1 is KGHSH and CDR2 is LQKENI. The CDR3 is 15 residues long. V was cut by 0 bases and J by 1 base, with 9 bases left in between. CDR3 amino acids: CASSPPSQSNTEAFF. CDR3 DNA sequence: TGTGCCAGCTCACCACCAAGTCAGTCGAACACTGAAGCTTTCTTT.

The chain links TRBV18 to TRBJ2-2; D is possibly TRBD1 (5 bases). V was pared by 1 base and J by 4 bases, with 10 bases between. Germline V gene lookup returns CDR1 KGHSH and CDR2 LQKENI. The CDR3 covers 15 residues. The CDR3 DNA follows: TGTGCCAGCTCACCACAGGGGATTCTCACCGGGGAGCTGTTTTTT. Its protein product is CASSPQGILTGELFF.

This clone appeared a single time. The gene calls are TRBV6-5 and TRBJ1-4; D gene ambiguous. Deletions cut 4 bases from V and 7 bases from J, with 7 bases between. CDR3 length: 12 amino acids. CDR1 is MNHEY and CDR2 is SVGAGI in the germline V gene. CDR3 DNA: TGTGCCAGCAGTTCGAACGGTGAAAAACTGTTTTTT. Amino acid sequence: CASSSNGEKLFF.

The rearrangement links TRBV19 to TRBJ1-1, with D possibly matching TRBD1 (5 bases). The CDR3 spans 12 residues. Germline lookup yields CDR1 LNHDA and CDR2 SQIVND (reference sequence). Trimming shortened V by 5 bases and J by 13 bases, and 17 bases separated the two germline ends. The CDR3 spells CASSSMGHGVFF. CDR3 bases: TGTGCCAGTAGTTCGATGGGGCATGGGGTTTTCTTT.

With regard to this clone: One end of the junction fails to match germline, which may point to a read error. The chain combines TRBV29-1 with TRBJ2-3; D ambiguous. CDR1 and CDR2 from the germline V gene are SQVTM and ANQGSEA. The CDR3 is 11 residues long. CDR3 loop: CSGFSIDTQYF. The CDR3 region has the DNA TGCAGCGGATTTAGCATAGATACGCAGTATTTT.